This T cell receptor (beta chain) was sequenced in a study of blood T cell repertoires in COVID-19. Study as a whole: PBMCs, B-cell-depleted T cells, or T cells provided the cDNA or gDNA that made up the material.

CDR1 GTSNPN and CDR2 SVGIG come from the germline V gene (reference sequence). V was shortened by 4 bases and J by 7 bases, with 22 bases between the two germline ends. CDR3 length equals 16 residues. TCRdb's copy holds only in-frame clones and misses some; the assay was immunoSEQ multiplex PCR. The sample includes hundreds of thousands of clones, approximately 86% of them seen just once. Enrollees, about 18 to 95 years old, lived in 20 to 25 US areas. The study assigned cohorts using participant-reported clinical history. The TCR sequence derives from a woman aged 25-40 years who had been exposed to COVID-19. Material for sequencing was PBMCs or T cells enriched from blood (not recorded which). The V call is TRBV30, the J call TRBJ1-4; perhaps TRBD1 as D (6 bases). CDR3 amino acids: CAWTPRGGAGGEKLFF. DNA for the CDR3: TGTGCCTGGACCCCGAGGGGGGGGGCCGGTGGTGAAAAACTGTTTTTT.